The rows below give T cell receptor beta chains drawn from one sample of a study of blood T cell repertoires in COVID-19. Produced via immunoSEQ multiplex PCR; TCRdb's table is partial and in-frame only. The sample has around 150,000 clones, 87% seen once; the top ten hold about 5%. The source material was peripheral blood. The receptors were sampled from a human donor in a cohort sampled during active COVID-19. The CDR3 runs from the conserved cysteine through the conserved F or W. The D gene is left open where the match is weak. Some rows have no size entry. The others give once, few or many, or a class for an expanded clone.

clone_size	v_call	j_call	d_call	cdr3_nt	cdr3_aa
.	TRBV24-1	TRBJ2-1	TRBD2	TGTGCCACCAGTGATTCACGACCCGGGGGGGCGGGCAATGAGCAGTTCTTC	CATSDSRPGGAGNEQFF
.	TRBV5-1	TRBJ1-2	TRBD1	TGCGCCAGCAGCTCCACGATGGGACAGATCTATGGCTACACCTTC	CASSSTMGQIYGYTF
.	TRBV3-1/TRBV3-2	TRBJ2-7	TRBD1	TGTGCCAGCAGTCGGGGACAGGCCCTCCGCGAGCAGTACTTC	CASSRGQALREQYF
.	TRBV7-9	TRBJ1-1	.	TGTGCCAGCAGCCTCCGAGGCGGACAGAGGAACACTGAAGCTTTCTTT	CASSLRGGQRNTEAFF
.	TRBV29-1	TRBJ1-1	.	TGCAGCGTCTCCCGCACGGAGGGCACTGAAGCTTTCTTT	CSVSRTEGTEAFF
.	TRBV30	TRBJ1-4	.	TGTGCCTGGAGTGTACTAGGGAACCCAACTAATGAAAAACTGTTTTTT	CAWSVLGNPTNEKLFF
.	TRBV2	TRBJ2-7	.	TGTGCCAGCAGTGACGACAGGCTAGCCTACGAGCAGTACTTC	CASSDDRLAYEQYF
.	TRBV19	TRBJ1-1	.	TGTGCTGTACGGGTGAACACTGAAGCTTTCTTT	CAVRVNTEAFF
few	TRBV9	TRBJ2-3	TRBD1	TGTGCCAGCAGCAAGCGACAGGGGGCGCTGGGAGATACGCAGTATTTT	CASSKRQGALGDTQYF
.	TRBV6-5	TRBJ1-2	.	TGTGCCAGCAGAGGACAGAATGAGGGCTACACCTTC	CASRGQNEGYTF
once	TRBV7-9	TRBJ2-4	TRBD2	TGTGCCAGCAGCTTAGTGGTCGATAGCGGGGCCAAAAACATTCAGTACTTC	CASSLVVDSGAKNIQYF
.	TRBV19	TRBJ1-1	TRBD1	TGTGCCAGTTCCTTACAGGGGGCCACTGAAGCTTTCTTT	CASSLQGATEAFF
once	TRBV19	TRBJ2-1	.	TGTGCCAGTAGTATAAGCGGAAGTAGCTCCTACAATGAGCAGTTCTTC	CASSISGSSSYNEQFF
.	TRBV27	TRBJ2-7	TRBD1	TGTGCCAGCAGCGACAGGGAAACGCTTGAGCAGTACTTC	CASSDRETLEQYF
.	TRBV7-7	TRBJ2-1	TRBD2	TGTGCTAGCAGCCCCGGACTAGCATATGAGCAGTTCTTC	CASSPGLAYEQFF
.	TRBV6-2/TRBV6-3	TRBJ2-7	TRBD2	TGTGCCAGCAGTTACGGCAGCGGGGGTTTTTGGCAGTACTTC	CASSYGSGGFWQYF
.	TRBV3-1/TRBV3-2	TRBJ2-2	.	TGTGCCAGCAGCCAAGACGAAGGACAGATACCCACCGGGGAGCTGTTTTTT	CASSQDEGQIPTGELFF
.	TRBV6-5	TRBJ2-3	.	TGTGCCAGCAAGGTGGGGGCCAGCACAGATACGCAGTATTTT	CASKVGASTDTQYF
.	TRBV29-1	TRBJ1-3	.	TGCAGCGTTGAGGGGGCAGGAGGAAACACCATATATTTT	CSVEGAGGNTIYF
.	TRBV10-3	TRBJ2-1	TRBD2	TGTGCCATCAGTGATGGGACTAGCGGGGTCTACAATGAGCAGTTCTTC	CAISDGTSGVYNEQFF
.	TRBV5-1	TRBJ2-1	.	TGCGCCAGCAGCTTGGCTCTAATCAGAAACGAGGATGAGCAGTTCTTC	CASSLALIRNEDEQFF
.	TRBV6-5	TRBJ2-1	TRBD2	TGTGCCAGCCAGCTAGCGGCTTTATGGAATGAGCAGTTCTTC	CASQLAALWNEQFF
once	TRBV7-8	TRBJ2-7	.	TGTGCCAGCAGCTTAGGAGGTCTTTTTATCTCCTACGAGCAGTACTTC	CASSLGGLFISYEQYF
.	TRBV30	TRBJ1-1	TRBD1	TGTGCCTGGATGTCGGGACAGGGATTAACTGAAGCTTTCTTT	CAWMSGQGLTEAFF
few	TRBV11-2	TRBJ1-2	.	TGTGCCAGCAGCCCGAGACAGGTCTATGGCTACACCTTC	CASSPRQVYGYTF
few	TRBV11-2	TRBJ2-7	TRBD1	TGTGCCAGCAGCTTTTCAGGGGGCGAGCAGTACTTC	CASSFSGGEQYF
many	TRBV29-1	TRBJ1-2	TRBD1	TGCAGCGTTCTCACAGGGGGACTGTTGGGCTACACCTTC	CSVLTGGLLGYTF
.	TRBV7-9	TRBJ1-6	.	TGTGCCAGCAGCCCCTACGTGGGCTCACCCCTCCACTTT	CASSPYVGSPLHF
.	TRBV10-3	TRBJ1-4	.	TGTGCCATCAGTGAGTTCCGCCGGGACACCTCTAATGAAAAACTGTTTTTT	CAISEFRRDTSNEKLFF
.	TRBV2	TRBJ2-7	.	TGTGCCAGCGGCGGCGAGAACTACGAGCAGTACTTC	CASGGENYEQYF
few	TRBV19	TRBJ2-5	TRBD2	TGTGCCACCTTACTAGCGGAGACCCAGTACTTC	CATLLAETQYF
.	TRBV15	TRBJ2-7	TRBD2	TGTGCCACCAGCAGACGCTACCCGGGACTAGCGGGAGGAAGGTACGAGCAGTACTTC	CATSRRYPGLAGGRYEQYF
.	TRBV6-5	TRBJ1-2	TRBD1	TGTGCCAGCAACCCTGGACAGGGTAAAGGCTACACCTTC	CASNPGQGKGYTF
.	TRBV12-3/TRBV12-4	TRBJ1-1	TRBD1	TGTGCCAGCACCCTGGGACAGGAAGCTTTCTTT	CASTLGQEAFF
.	TRBV9	TRBJ2-7	.	TGTGCCAGCAGCCCCGGGAAGTACGAGCAGTACTTC	CASSPGKYEQYF
few	TRBV2	TRBJ2-7	.	TGTGCCAGCAGTGATTTACAGGGAAACTCCTACGAGCAGTACTTC	CASSDLQGNSYEQYF
.	TRBV6-5	TRBJ2-1	TRBD1	TGTGCCAGCAGTTACTCCGACAGGGGACCGTACAATGAGCAGTTCTTC	CASSYSDRGPYNEQFF
.	TRBV28	TRBJ2-5	TRBD2	TGTGCCAGCAGTATAACCAGAGCGGGGGAGACCCAGTACTTC	CASSITRAGETQYF
.	TRBV27	TRBJ1-1	.	TGTGCCAGCAGTTCCCAGACATTGAACACTGAAGCTTTCTTT	CASSSQTLNTEAFF
.	TRBV5-1	TRBJ1-1	TRBD1	TGCGCCAGCAGCCTTCGGACAGGGAGAGACACTGAAGCTTTCTTT	CASSLRTGRDTEAFF
.	TRBV14	TRBJ2-7	.	TGTGCCAGCAGTTCAATACAGGGCCTCTCCTACGAGCAGTACTTC	CASSSIQGLSYEQYF
.	TRBV10-3	TRBJ2-5	.	TGTGCCATCAGTGCCGGACGTACTTCCCGGGAAGAGGCCCAGTACTTC	CAISAGRTSREEAQYF
.	TRBV7-9	TRBJ2-7	.	TGTGCCAGCAGTTCACAGAGCTCCTACGAGCAGTACTTC	CASSSQSSYEQYF
.	TRBV3-1/TRBV3-2	TRBJ2-3	.	TGTGCCAGCTCTCAACGTTTGGGGCAAAGGACAGATACGCAGTATTTT	CASSQRLGQRTDTQYF
.	TRBV7-9	TRBJ1-1	.	TGTGCCAGCAGCCGGACAGTTGAAGCTTTCTTT	CASSRTVEAFF
.	TRBV7-6	TRBJ2-7	TRBD2	TGTGCCAGCAGCTTATCTCTAGCGGGAGTAATTATTTACGAGCAGTACTTC	CASSLSLAGVIIYEQYF
.	TRBV11-2	TRBJ1-4	.	TGTGCCAGCAGCTTAGAGGGTTGGGGACTAGGAGAAAAACTGTTTTTT	CASSLEGWGLGEKLFF
.	TRBV28	TRBJ1-6	TRBD1	TGTGCCAGCAGTTTAAGGCCGTACGGACAGGGCGGTTCACCCCTCCACTTT	CASSLRPYGQGGSPLHF
.	TRBV5-4	TRBJ1-1	TRBD1	TGTGCCAGCAGCTTGAGGGTGAGGACAGGGCGGAACACTGAAGCTTTCTTT	CASSLRVRTGRNTEAFF
.	TRBV28	TRBJ1-6	.	TGTGCCAGCAGTGGCGCGGGGGCGCATAATTCACCCCTCCACTTT	CASSGAGAHNSPLHF
.	TRBV2	TRBJ2-7	TRBD1	TGTGCCAGCAGTGCAGGGGGTAAGCAGTACTTC	CASSAGGKQYF
.	TRBV23-1	TRBJ2-4	.	TGCGCCAGCAGTCGCCAACCGGGACAAAAAAACATTCAGTACTTC	CASSRQPGQKNIQYF
once	TRBV5-1	TRBJ2-3	TRBD2	TGCGCCAGCAGCTTGAAACTAGCGGGAGGGCCGGGGTTTAACACAGATACGCAGTATTTT	CASSLKLAGGPGFNTDTQYF
.	TRBV10-3	TRBJ2-3	TRBD2	TGTGCCATCAGCCCGATTGGACTAGCTTCCACAGATACGCAGTATTTT	CAISPIGLASTDTQYF
.	TRBV27	TRBJ2-7	.	TGTGCCAGCAGTGTCAGAGAGGGCTCCTACGAGCAGTACTTC	CASSVREGSYEQYF
.	TRBV18	TRBJ2-3	TRBD2	TGTGCCAGCTCACCAGTCTGGGCTAGCGGGAGGGCGAGCACAGATACGCAGTATTTT	CASSPVWASGRASTDTQYF
.	TRBV2	TRBJ2-7	TRBD1	TGTGCCAGCAGTGGGCCGGACAGGATTTCAGGCGAGCAGTACTTC	CASSGPDRISGEQYF
.	TRBV30	TRBJ2-3	.	TGTGCCTGGAACACTAGGGCCGGCAAGGATACGCAGTATTTT	CAWNTRAGKDTQYF
.	TRBV5-1	TRBJ2-3	TRBD2	TGCGCCAGCAGCTTGGTGCTAGCGGGAGGAACAGATACGCAGTATTTT	CASSLVLAGGTDTQYF